The 15 T cell receptor beta chains presented below share a single source sample, sequenced in a study of blood T cell repertoires in COVID-19. Sequencing was performed with immunoSEQ multiplex PCR; in TCRdb, only in-frame clones are kept and a portion is missing. Found here are a few hundred thousand clones, more than 65% of them singletons; the top ten hold roughly 3%. Sequencing was performed on peripheral blood. These receptors all stem from a woman aged 18-29 years with acute or convalescent COVID-19.

This chain uses TRBV6-6 with TRBJ2-3; 12 bases agree with TRBD2. Losses at the gene ends were 7 bases for V and 4 bases for J; bases not matched to a gene: 6. This CDR3 region has 15 residues. Germline CDR1 and CDR2: MNHNY and SVGAGI (reference sequence). Here the CDR3 DNA reads TGTGCCAGCACCCCACTAGCGGGAGGAGCAGATACGCAGTATTTT. Translated, it gives CASTPLAGGADTQYF.

The CDR3 sequence: CASSKGQLGTQYF. DNA of the CDR3: TGTGCCAGTAGTAAAGGACAATTGGGGACCCAGTACTTC. The V gene is TRBV19, the J gene TRBJ2-5; D is possibly TRBD1 (5 bases). CDR1 LNHDA and CDR2 SQIVND come from the germline V gene (reference sequence). The CDR3 sequence is 13 residues long. V lost 4 bases, J lost 7 bases, and 13 bases lay in between.

V gene TRBV23-1 combines with J gene TRBJ1-5; a possible D gene is TRBD1 (6 bases). TRBV23-1 is designated an ORF whose function remains uncertain. The CDR3 consists of 20 residues. The ends were cut back, 2 bases at V and 0 bases at J, with 23 bases in the middle. The CDR3 bases are TGCGCCAGCAGTCAAAGAATTACAGGGATCCGTCCGTATAGCAATCAGCCCCAGCATTTT. Its translation: CASSQRITGIRPYSNQPQHF.

V usage is TRBV9 and J usage is TRBJ1-3; 10 positions match TRBD1. The germline CDR1 and CDR2 sequences are SGDLS and YYNGEE. The CDR3 runs 15 residues. The J segment lost 9 bases and the V segment lost 5 bases, leaving 11 bases of the junction unmatched. This CDR3 is CASSPRTGGVGTIYF. CDR3 sequence (DNA): TGTGCCAGCAGTCCGCGGACAGGGGGGGTTGGCACCATATATTTT.

V usage is TRBV19 and J usage is TRBJ2-7, with D possibly being TRBD2 (6 bases). The germline CDR1 and CDR2 sequences are LNHDA and SQIVND (reference sequence). The ends were cut back, 5 bases at V and 6 bases at J, with 8 bases in the middle. The CDR3 is 11 residues long. The CDR3 sequence is CASSYSGEQYF. In DNA form, the CDR3 reads TGTGCCAGTAGTTATAGCGGCGAGCAGTACTTC.

This clone was recorded only once. J is TRBJ2-7 and V is TRBV5-1, with 13 bases that match TRBD2. V gave up 3 bases and J gave up 5 bases; unmatched junction bases: 5. From germline, CDR1 is SGHRS and CDR2 YFSETQ. There are 15 residues in the CDR3. The CDR3 loop is CASSSGLAGIDEQYF. The DNA for the CDR3 is TGCGCCAGCAGCTCGGGACTAGCGGGAATTGACGAGCAGTACTTC. The full variable domain, in which reference TRBV5-1 and TRBJ2-7 provide the parts outside the CDR3, is KAGVTQTPRYLIKTRGQQVTLSCSPISGHRSVSWYQQTPGQGLQFLFEYFSETQRNKGNFPGRFSGRQFSNSRSEMNVSTLELGDSALYLCASSSGLAGIDEQYFGPGTRLTVT.

The chain joins TRBV11-2 to TRBJ1-1; D perhaps matches TRBD1 (6 bases). The CDR3 contains 19 residues. V was cut by 3 bases and J by 3 bases, with 26 bases left in between. CDR1 and CDR2 (germline): SGHAT, FQNNGV. This CDR3 reads CASSFSRQGQNRVDTEAFF. CDR3 in DNA: TGTGCCAGCAGCTTCTCCCGGCAGGGGCAAAACAGGGTAGACACTGAAGCTTTCTTT.

The V call is TRBV19, the J call TRBJ2-1, with 8 bases matching TRBD2. V shed 5 bases and J 2 bases; nucleotides not matched to a gene: 8. The CDR3 extends over 16 amino acids. Germline lookup yields CDR1 LNHDA and CDR2 SQIVND (reference sequence). The CDR3 nucleotides are TGTGCCAGTAGTGTGGCGGGAGGTCCCCCCTACAATGAGCAGTTCTTC. Protein sequence: CASSVAGGPPYNEQFF. The whole variable domain, filled in from reference TRBV19 and TRBJ2-1, reads DGGITQSPKYLFRKEGQNVTLSCEQNLNHDAMYWYRQDPGQGLRLIYYSQIVNDFQKGDIAEGYSVSREKKESFPLTVTSAQKNPTAFYLCASSVAGGPPYNEQFFGPGTRLTVL.

V is TRBV4-3 and J is TRBJ1-3; no reliable D call. Germline CDR1 LGHNA, CDR2 YSLEER. This CDR3 region has 16 residues. The V gene lost 0 bases and the J gene lost 0 bases, with 9 bases spanning the gap. Written as DNA, the CDR3 is TGCGCCAGCAGCCAAGATTGGACTAACTCTGGAAACACCATATATTTT. Amino acids: CASSQDWTNSGNTIYF.

The gene calls are TRBV28 and TRBJ1-2; 8 bases agree with TRBD1. CDR3 length equals 15 residues. Trimming at V came to 4 bases and at J to 8 bases, leaving 12 bases not matched to a gene. Germline CDR1 reads MDHEN; CDR2 reads SYDVKM. The CDR3 protein is CASSSGTRGLWGYTF. As DNA, the CDR3 is TGTGCCAGCAGTTCCGGGACCAGGGGGCTCTGGGGCTACACCTTC.

The CDR3 region has the DNA TGTGCCAGCAGTAGGTACGGGTCTGGGGCCAACGTCCTGACTTTC. The encoded protein is CASSRYGSGANVLTF. The chain couples TRBV25-1 to TRBJ2-6; D gene unclear. The CDR3 length is 15 residues. The germline V and J ends were trimmed by 5 bases and 1 base, with 9 bases remaining between them. The V gene's germline CDR1 is MGHDK and CDR2 SYGVNS.

The V and J genes are TRBV19 and TRBJ2-7; perhaps TRBD2 as D (5 bases). Germline loops: CDR1 LNHDA, CDR2 SQIVND (reference sequence). V was trimmed by 3 bases and J by 0 bases, leaving 9 bases between them. This CDR3 has 14 amino acids. The CDR3 DNA reads as TGTGCCAGTAGTATGGGAGTCAACTCCTACGAGCAGTACTTC. As protein: CASSMGVNSYEQYF.

The rearrangement uses TRBV30 and TRBJ2-2, with 7 bases identical to TRBD1. V shed 5 bases, J shed 5 bases, and the junction held 11 bases outside the gene matches. The CDR3 sequence is 15 residues long. Germline-derived CDR1 and CDR2 are GTSNPN and SVGIG (reference sequence). CDR3 in DNA: TGTGCCTGGGAAGCCCCGGACAGGTTGACCGGGGAGCTGTTTTTT. Its translation: CAWEAPDRLTGELFF.

The chain uses TRBV6-1 and TRBJ1-2, with 8 bases aligning to TRBD1. V dropped 4 bases and J dropped 0; count of bases not matched to a gene: 16. The CDR3 consists of 19 residues. In germline, CDR1 is MNHNS, CDR2 SASEGT. The CDR3 loop is CASSAPGQVATLANYGYTF. The CDR3 DNA sequence: TGTGCCAGCAGTGCCCCGGGACAGGTAGCGACTCTAGCTAACTATGGCTACACCTTC.

The CDR3 DNA sequence: TGTGCCAGCAGCTTGGGAGGGAACACTGAAGCTTTCTTT. Its translation is CASSLGGNTEAFF. This chain joins TRBV5-4 and TRBJ1-1; no reliable D call. Germline V lookup: CDR1 SGHNT, CDR2 YYREEE (reference sequence). The CDR3 totals 13 residues. With 0 bases removed from V and 1 base from J, the gap between germline ends came to 4 bases.